Each of the 14 T cell receptor beta chains below was sequenced from the same sample in a study of OX40 agonist ivuxolimab in advanced cancers. Generated by immunoSEQ multiplex PCR, the TCRdb table keeps only in-frame clones and is missing some. The profile shows about 35,000 clones, over 60% of them singletons. Sequencing was performed on CD4+ or CD8+ T cells sorted from blood, taken in a trial of the OX40 agonist ivuxolimab. These receptors all come from an adult with an advanced solid tumor such as melanoma, head and neck, liver or kidney cancer.

The CDR3 coding sequence is TGCGCCAGCAGGTCGGACGGAGTCTCTGGAAACACCATATATTTT. This encodes CASRSDGVSGNTIYF. The chain has TRBV5-1 and TRBJ1-3; no reliable D call. This CDR3 spans 15 amino acids. Trimming took off 5 bases at V and 0 bases at J, with 12 bases between the two ends. CDR1 and CDR2 from the germline V gene are SGHRS and YFSETQ.

This chain links TRBV9 with TRBJ2-5; D not certain. This CDR3 contains 13 residues. Germline V CDR1 and CDR2: SGDLS, YYNGEE. The V end lost 2 bases, the J end lost 5 bases, and 10 bases lay between the germline ends. This CDR3 is CASSVFDWETQYF. The CDR3 bases are TGTGCCAGCAGCGTCTTTGATTGGGAGACCCAGTACTTC. The full variable domain, rest sourced from reference TRBV9 and TRBJ2-5, is DSGVTQTPKHLITATGQRVTLRCSPRSGDLSVYWYQQSLDQGLQFLIQYYNGEERAKGNILERFSAQQFPDLHSELNLSSLELGDSALYFCASSVFDWETQYFGPGTRLLVL.

The V and J genes are TRBV28 and TRBJ1-4; 7 bases match TRBD1. The V and J ends lost 5 bases and 3 bases, in that order; junction bases with no gene match: 0. Germline V CDR1 and CDR2: MDHEN, SYDVKM. The CDR3 extends over 13 amino acids. CDR3 residues: CASSGTANEKLFF. CDR3 nucleotide sequence: TGTGCCAGCAGTGGGACAGCTAATGAAAAACTGTTTTTT.

J is TRBJ2-3 and V is TRBV12-5; D may be TRBD2 (5 bases). This CDR3 is built from 11 residues. Trimming stripped 10 bases from V and 3 bases from J, with 8 bases between. Germline loops: CDR1 LGHNT, CDR2 FRNRAP. The CDR3 DNA sequence: TGTGCTACCCAGCGGACAGATACGCAGTATTTT. Translating it yields CATQRTDTQYF.

The rearrangement uses TRBV19 and TRBJ2-5, with 7 bases lining up with TRBD2. CDR3 size: 14 residues. CDR1 is LNHDA and CDR2 is SQIVND in the germline V gene (reference sequence). J lost 5 bases, V lost 3 bases, and 6 bases had no gene match. In DNA, the CDR3 is TGTGCCAGTAGTATCGGGAGCGGGGTGGAGACCCAGTACTTC. Protein product: CASSIGSGVETQYF.

DNA for the CDR3: TGTGCCTGGAGTGTCTCCAGGGTGAAGGATGAAGCTTTCTTT. The encoded protein is CAWSVSRVKDEAFF. The rearrangement links TRBV30 to TRBJ1-1; D is perhaps TRBD1 (5 bases). Germline values: CDR1 GTSNPN, CDR2 SVGIG (reference sequence). This CDR3 has 14 amino acids. Trimming cost V 0 bases and J 7 bases, with 15 bases left between them. Variable domain in full (rest from reference TRBV30 and TRBJ1-1): SQTIHQWPATLVQPVGSPLSLECTVEGTSNPNLYWYRQAAGRGLQLLFYSVGIGQISSEVPQNLSASRPQDRQFILSSKKLLLSDSGFYLCAWSVSRVKDEAFFGQGTRLTVV.

The chain combines TRBV29-1 with TRBJ2-2; the match to TRBD1 covers 9 bases. Germline trimming cut 7 bases from V and 4 bases from J; bases unmatched to any gene: 16. The germline V gene has CDR1 SQVTM and CDR2 ANQGSEA. The CDR3 covers 17 residues. The CDR3 DNA sequence: TGCAGCGCCTCACTGATTTTCCGGGACAGGGCCACCGGGGAGCTGTTTTTT. Amino acids: CSASLIFRDRATGELFF.

The genes are TRBV27 and TRBJ1-5, with D possibly matching TRBD1 (5 bases). Trimming stripped 2 bases from V and 1 base from J, with 12 bases between. Looked up from germline, CDR1 is MNHEY and CDR2 is SMNVEV (reference sequence). CDR3 length equals 16 residues. The CDR3 DNA reads TGTGCCAGCAGTTTAAGGGGTACAGGAAGCAATCAGCCCCAGCATTTT. Translation gives CASSLRGTGSNQPQHF.

This clone was found a few times. The chain links TRBV27 to TRBJ1-5; D not resolved. V gave up 9 bases and J gave up 5 bases, with 14 bases separating them. CDR1 is MNHEY, CDR2 SMNVEV, per germline (reference sequence). This CDR3 has 13 amino acids. The CDR3 bases are TGTGCCAGGGGTGAGAGGACTTATCAGCCCCAGCATTTT. It specifies CARGERTYQPQHF.

The gene calls are TRBV5-6 and TRBJ1-2; D is unclear. Deletions cut 0 bases from V and 8 bases from J, with 14 bases between. Germline lookup yields CDR1 SGHDT and CDR2 YYEEEE. The CDR3 length is 14 residues. CDR3 nucleotides: TGTGCCAGCAGCTTGGCTCTGATATCGAGGGGCTACACCTTC. Amino acid sequence: CASSLALISRGYTF. The variable domain in full, with the rest retrieved from reference TRBV5-6 and TRBJ1-2, is DAGVTQSPTHLIKTRGQQVTLRCSPKSGHDTVSWYQQALGQGPQFIFQYYEEEERQRGNFPDRFSGHQFPNYSSELNVNALLLGDSALYLCASSLALISRGYTFGSGTRLTVV.

CDR3 coding DNA: TGTGCCACCCAGACGACAGAAGTTCAGTACTTC. Amino acids: CATQTTEVQYF. The rearrangement joins TRBV6-6 to TRBJ2-4; a possible D gene is TRBD1 (5 bases). The V end lost 10 bases, the J end lost 11 bases, and 15 bases lay between the germline ends. This CDR3 is built from 11 residues. Germline-derived CDR1 and CDR2 are MNHNY and SVGAGI (reference sequence).

In its sample, this clone was seen a few times. The chain combines TRBV20-1 with TRBJ1-1, with D hard to call. The CDR3 covers 11 residues. Per the germline V gene, CDR1 is DFQATT and CDR2 is SNEGSKA (reference sequence). Between the trimmed V and J ends, which lost 5 bases and 3 bases, there was a span of 7 bases. The CDR3, as DNA: TGCAGTGCTGTTTTGTACACTGAAGCTTTCTTT. Translation gives CSAVLYTEAFF.

This clone was found once. The chain is built from TRBV4-1 and TRBJ2-7; TRBD2 matches 10 bases. This CDR3 region has 15 residues. CDR1 MGHRA and CDR2 YSYEKL come from the germline V gene. The V segment lost 4 bases and the J segment 3 bases; nucleotides outside the gene matches: 6. As DNA, the CDR3 is TGCGCCAGCAGCCCTCGAGCGGGGGGGCTCTACGAGCAGTACTTC. It yields the protein CASSPRAGGLYEQYF.

This clone was detected many times. The genes are TRBV21-1 and TRBJ2-1; no DNA check was done on the table's D call, TRBD2. TRBV21-1 is a pseudogene locus. This CDR3 contains 14 residues. As DNA, the CDR3 is TGTGCCAGCAGCAAAGGGGGAGCCTACAATGAGCAGTTCTTC. It codes for CASSKGGAYNEQFF.